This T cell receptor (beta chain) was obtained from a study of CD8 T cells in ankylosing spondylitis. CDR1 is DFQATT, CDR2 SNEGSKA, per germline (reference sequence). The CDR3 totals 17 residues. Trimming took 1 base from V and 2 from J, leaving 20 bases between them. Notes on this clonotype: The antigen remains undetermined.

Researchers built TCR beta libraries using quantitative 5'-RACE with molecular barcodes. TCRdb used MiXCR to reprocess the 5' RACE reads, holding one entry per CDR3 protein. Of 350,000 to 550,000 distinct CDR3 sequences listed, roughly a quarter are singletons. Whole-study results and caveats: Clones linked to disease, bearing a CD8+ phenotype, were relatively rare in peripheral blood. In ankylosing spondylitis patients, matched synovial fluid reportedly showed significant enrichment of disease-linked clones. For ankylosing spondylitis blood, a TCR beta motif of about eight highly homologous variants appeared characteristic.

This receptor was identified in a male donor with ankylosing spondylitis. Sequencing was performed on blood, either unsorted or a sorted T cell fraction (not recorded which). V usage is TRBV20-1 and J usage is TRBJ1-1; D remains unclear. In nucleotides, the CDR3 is TGCAGTGCTAGAGTCCCCAGAACCCGACGGGTCAACACTGAAGCTTTCTTT. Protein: CSARVPRTRRVNTEAFF.